Described below is a single TCR beta chain sequence and its context. As handled by the study authors: Reference gene primer amplification yielded estimated nucleated cell counts. Sequencing used immunoSEQ multiplex PCR; TCRdb keeps in-frame clones, though not all of them. V and J calls and clone size follow that table, whereas D and trimming were derived from the DNA. The table records approximately 110,000 clones, 69% of them present only once. The sample comes from a study of blood T cell repertoires in COVID-19. Study-wide background: Acute-phase and convalescent COVID-19 samples originated in the United States, Italy and Spain. T cells, B-cell-depleted T cells, or PBMCs supplied cDNA or gDNA.

Trimming removed 8 bases from V and 7 bases from J; junction bases left unmatched: 10. CDR3 size: 15 residues. CDR1 MDHEN and CDR2 SYDVKM come from the germline V gene. The sample consisted of peripheral blood. The V gene is TRBV28, the J gene TRBJ2-7; 14 nucleotides agree with TRBD2. The clonotype comes from a man aged 80 or over with acute or convalescent COVID-19. CDR3 nucleotides: TGTGCCAGCCGTACCGGGACTAGCGGGGGCCTGGAGCAGTACTTC. This sequence encodes CASRTGTSGGLEQYF.